These 19 T cell receptor beta chains originate from one sample sequenced in a study of blood T cell repertoires in COVID-19. TCRdb's copy holds only in-frame clones and misses some; the assay was immunoSEQ multiplex PCR. Of fewer than 110,000 clones listed, over 75% are singletons. The sample taken for sequencing was peripheral blood. The receptors come from a human donor in a cohort sampled during active or convalescent COVID-19.

V and J are TRBV24-1 and TRBJ2-5, with 11 bases identical to TRBD2. V shed 5 bases, J shed 2 bases, and the junction held 3 bases outside the gene matches. The length of the CDR3 is 15 residues. Germline assignment: CDR1 KGHDR and CDR2 SFDVKD. The CDR3 bases are TGTGCCACCAGTGTAGCGGGGGGGAAACAAGAGACCCAGTACTTC. Translation: CATSVAGGKQETQYF.

The rearrangement uses TRBV29-1 and TRBJ1-2, with 10 bases fitting TRBD1. The V segment lost 3 bases and the J segment 4 bases; nucleotides outside the gene matches: 5. CDR1 and CDR2 (germline): SQVTM, ANQGSEA. The CDR3 sequence is 14 residues long. The CDR3 sequence is CSVERTGGVYGYTF. Here the CDR3 DNA reads TGCAGCGTTGAGAGGACAGGGGGTGTCTATGGCTACACCTTC.

The CDR3 DNA reads as TGTGCCAGCAGTGCCACGGGACTAGCCGTCAACAATGAGCAGTTCTTC. Translation: CASSATGLAVNNEQFF. The chain carries TRBV3-1 (or the pseudogene TRBV3-2) and TRBJ2-1; 9 bases match TRBD2. V lost 6 bases to trimming and J lost 5 bases; unmatched junction nucleotides: 11. The CDR3 loop spans 16 amino acids. Per the germline V gene, CDR1 is LGHDT and CDR2 is YNNKEL (reference sequence).

CDR3 bases: TGTGCCAGCAGCCGGAGGGCCGCGCAATATGGCTACACCTTC. As protein: CASSRRAAQYGYTF. The gene calls are TRBV5-6 and TRBJ1-2; D gene ambiguous. The ends were cut back, 4 bases at V and 5 bases at J, with 15 bases in the middle. Per the germline V gene, CDR1 is SGHDT and CDR2 is YYEEEE. The CDR3 runs 14 residues.

The chain links TRBV5-1 to TRBJ2-2; possibly TRBD1 for D (5 bases). Germline assignment: CDR1 SGHRS and CDR2 YFSETQ. The CDR3 extends over 15 amino acids. Trimming removed 1 base at V and 4 bases at J, with 11 bases between. The CDR3 region has the DNA TGCGCCAGCAGCTTGTCAGGGTTGGGCACCGGGGAGCTGTTTTTT. Translation: CASSLSGLGTGELFF.

This clone was detected only once. The chain is built from TRBV4-1 and TRBJ1-2; 10 positions agree with TRBD1. The CDR3 extends over 14 amino acids. The V segment lost 4 bases and the J segment 8 bases; nucleotides outside the gene matches: 7. Germline V lookup: CDR1 MGHRA, CDR2 YSYEKL. The CDR3 reads CASSRRQGAEGYTF. CDR3 coding DNA: TGCGCCAGCAGCCGCCGACAGGGGGCGGAGGGCTACACCTTC.

Concerning this clone: This CDR3 is also generated by other DNA sequences in the sample. The rearrangement uses TRBV15 and TRBJ1-1, with 7 bases matching TRBD1. V lost 3 bases, J lost 0 bases, and 1 base stayed unmatched. Germline lookup yields CDR1 LNHNV and CDR2 YYDKDF (reference sequence). This CDR3 is built from 14 residues. CDR3 protein: CATSRGTVNTEAFF. CDR3 sequence (DNA): TGTGCCACCAGCAGGGGGACAGTGAACACTGAAGCTTTCTTT. Supplemented by reference TRBV15 and TRBJ1-1, the full variable domain reads DAMVIQNPRYQVTQFGKPVTLSCSQTLNHNVMYWYQQKSSQAPKLLFHYYDKDFNNEADTPDNFQSRRPNTSFCFLDIRSPGLGDTAMYLCATSRGTVNTEAFFGQGTRLTVV.

The rearrangement uses TRBV19 and TRBJ1-2, with TRBD1 matching over 7 bases. The V segment lost 1 base and the J segment 4 bases; nucleotides outside the gene matches: 3. Germline V CDR1 and CDR2: LNHDA, SQIVND (reference sequence). The CDR3 extends over 14 amino acids. CDR3 amino acids: CASSIAKGAYGYTF. The CDR3 bases are TGTGCCAGTAGTATAGCCAAGGGGGCCTATGGCTACACCTTC.

The table lists this clone with a count of one. The chain joins TRBV24-1 to TRBJ1-2; 7 bases are shared with TRBD1. V gave up 4 bases and J gave up 4 bases; unmatched junction bases: 8. The CDR3 has 15 residues. CDR1 is KGHDR, CDR2 SFDVKD, per germline. The CDR3 DNA follows: TGTGCCACCAGTGACCCTGGGGACAGTCTCTATGGCTACACCTTC. It is translated as CATSDPGDSLYGYTF.

The V call is TRBV5-4, the J call TRBJ2-7; D is perhaps TRBD2 (7 bases). The germline CDR1 and CDR2 sequences are SGHNT and YYREEE (reference sequence). This CDR3 has 15 amino acids. Trimming stripped 0 bases from V and 5 bases from J, with 15 bases between. CDR3 bases: TGTGCCAGCAGCTTGGGAAGGAGAGGGGGGGACGAGCAGTACTTC. Protein product: CASSLGRRGGDEQYF.

The V gene is TRBV3-1 (or the pseudogene TRBV3-2), the J gene TRBJ2-7; 7 nucleotides match TRBD1. CDR3 size: 12 residues. V dropped 4 bases and J dropped 4; count of bases not matched to a gene: 1. Germline-derived CDR1 and CDR2 are LGHDT and YNNKEL (reference sequence). This CDR3 reads CASSRQGYEQYF. The CDR3 DNA is TGTGCCAGCAGCCGACAGGGATACGAGCAGTACTTC.

The chain has TRBV19 and TRBJ2-2; tentatively, D is TRBD1 (6 bases). The germline CDR1 and CDR2 sequences are LNHDA and SQIVND (reference sequence). The CDR3 runs 14 residues. Trimming cost V 3 bases and J 5 bases, with 10 bases left between them. CDR3 region: CASSIRQVTGELFF. Here the CDR3 DNA reads TGTGCCAGTAGTATCCGACAGGTGACCGGGGAGCTGTTTTTT.

V gene TRBV5-6 combines with J gene TRBJ1-5; no definite D call. Germline values: CDR1 SGHDT, CDR2 YYEEEE. The ends were cut back, 4 bases at V and 5 bases at J, with 7 bases in the middle. CDR3 length equals 12 residues. The CDR3 spells CASSVGDQPQHF. Here the CDR3 DNA reads TGTGCCAGCAGCGTGGGAGATCAGCCCCAGCATTTT.

The chain combines TRBV30 with TRBJ2-7, with 8 bases lining up with TRBD1. There are 13 residues in the CDR3. V trimming: 5 bases; J trimming: 2 bases; junction bases outside the gene matches: 5. Germline CDR1 is GTSNPN and CDR2 is SVGIG (reference sequence). Here the CDR3 DNA reads TGTGCCTGGGTGACAGGGGCAACCTACGAGCAGTACTTC. Translation: CAWVTGATYEQYF.

The J gene is TRBJ1-3, the V gene TRBV30; possible D gene TRBD1, 6 bases. Germline values: CDR1 GTSNPN, CDR2 SVGIG (reference sequence). The CDR3 runs to 14 residues. The ends were cut back, 1 base at V and 7 bases at J, with 14 bases in the middle. CDR3 sequence: CAWSGPTGTNTIYF. The CDR3 bases are TGTGCCTGGAGTGGGCCAACAGGGACCAACACCATATATTTT.

V and J are TRBV14 and TRBJ2-7, with 13 bases that match TRBD2. The CDR3 loop spans 16 amino acids. Per germline, CDR1 SGHDN and CDR2 FVKESK. J was trimmed by 4 bases and V by 3 bases; bases with no gene match: 6. CDR3 sequence reads: CASSQGLAGKVYEQYF. The CDR3 nucleotides read TGTGCCAGCAGCCAGGGACTAGCGGGGAAGGTGTACGAGCAGTACTTC.

The chain has TRBV7-9 and TRBJ2-3; the match to TRBD2 covers 8 bases. The CDR3 is made up of 16 amino acids. V was pared by 4 bases and J by 2 bases, with 8 bases of the junction left unmatched. Per the germline V gene, CDR1 is SEHNR and CDR2 is FQNEAQ (reference sequence). In nucleotides, the CDR3 is TGTGCCAGCAGCTCCTTCGGACTAGCTCACACAGATACGCAGTATTTT. This codes for CASSSFGLAHTDTQYF. The variable domain in full, with the rest retrieved from reference TRBV7-9 and TRBJ2-3, is DTGVSQNPRHKITKRGQNVTFRCDPISEHNRLYWYRQTLGQGPEFLTYFQNEAQLEKSRLLSDRFSAERPKGSFSTLEIQRTEQGDSAMYLCASSSFGLAHTDTQYFGPGTRLTVL.

The V call is TRBV7-9, the J call TRBJ2-5; the match to TRBD1 covers 7 bases. After removal of 4 bases from V and 0 bases from J, the junction contained 5 bases not matched to a gene. CDR1 SEHNR and CDR2 FQNEAQ come from the germline V gene (reference sequence). There are 15 residues in the CDR3. This CDR3 is CASSSGTAYQETQYF. The CDR3 DNA sequence: TGTGCCAGCAGCTCTGGGACAGCCTACCAAGAGACCCAGTACTTC.

The chain employs TRBV3-1 (or the pseudogene TRBV3-2) and TRBJ2-7; maybe TRBD1 (5 bases). CDR3 length: 15 residues. V lost 1 base and J lost 2, with 12 bases in between. The germline V gene encodes CDR1 LGHDT and CDR2 YNNKEL (reference sequence). The CDR3 sequence is CASSQGRQPTYEQYF. In DNA form, the CDR3 reads TGTGCCAGCAGCCAAGGGCGACAGCCCACCTACGAGCAGTACTTC.